This paragraph covers one T cell receptor beta chain sequence. This clone turned up a few times. Which antigen it targets is not known. Read sequence stops 3 residues before the CDR3 end, and the germline J gene provides the missing end. For sequencing input, CVID and control samples contributed equivalent amounts of genomic DNA. For every sample, a 60 bp segment covering the rearranged TCRbeta CDR3 region was amplified and then sequenced. TCRbeta amplification used the immunoSEQ assay, a bias-corrected multiplex PCR with high-throughput sequencing. Processing in the source paper ran as follows. Each unique nucleotide sequence was treated as a clone and annotated with V, D and J genes, copy number and frequency. Sequences were labeled productive if in frame, and non-productive if out of frame or containing stop codons. As previously described, clonality was computed from Shannon's entropy. The predicted amino acid sequences of productive clones were used to derive the mean CDR3 Kyte-Doolittle hydropathy. The R hclust function was used to hierarchically cluster scaled V gene usage with Manhattan distance and complete linkage. To assess clone sharing by CDR3 amino acid sequence, 12 repertoires per group were resampled over 100 rounds. The repertoires were searched for approximately 70 published EBV-specific and fewer than 250 published CMV-specific TCRbeta sequences. Two CVID samples yielding fewer than 10,000 sequences were excluded from analysis, leaving 42 CVID repertoires. TCRdb carries this immuneACCESS record with in-frame sequences only. Its versions omit some clonotypes, under half of them owing to an unresolved V gene in the studies checked, with the rest unexplained. V and J calls and clone size follow that table, whereas D and trimming were derived from the DNA. This sample includes some 15,000 clones, and none of them was observed just once. Of the sample, 9% is held by the ten largest clones.

This sample was included in a study of T cell clonality in common variable immunodeficiency (dated by TCRdb to between 2014 and 2017). Standard criteria were used to diagnose CVID, namely serum IgG, IgA and/or IgM reduced below the normal range together with specific antibody deficiency. The CVID group comprised 40 to 50 subjects, approximately 15 female and roughly 30 male, aged 9 to 64 years with a mean age of around 40. Most CVID patients and most healthy controls were of Caucasian heritage. At the time of study participation, every CVID subject had been on replacement immunoglobulin therapy for at least one year. No CVID subject was ill or taking immunomodulatory or immunosuppressive medication when blood was collected. From each donor, roughly 5 to 8 ml of heparinized peripheral whole blood was collected. Genomic DNA from adults with common variable immune deficiency (CVID) and from healthy adult controls was the source for sequencing TCRbeta CDR3 repertoires. Diluted blood was density-centrifuged over Hypaque 1077 or Ficoll-Paque to isolate peripheral blood mononuclear cells. Genomic DNA was extracted from unsorted mononuclear cells by Qiagen column purification or by a centrifugation-based method.

The CDR1 and CDR2 encoded by the germline V gene (reference sequence) are SEHNR and FQNEAQ. The junction carries 11 bases between V and J, which are trimmed by 1 base and 5 bases respectively. From the cysteine up to the phenylalanine, the CDR3 has a length of 15 residues. The DNA has 36 bases, all within the CDR3, and is read from base 1. Results and caveats for the whole study, not just this receptor: Correlations between repertoire features and clinical complications were limited by patient heterogeneity within the CVID cohort. Increased TCRbeta clonality was found in CVID subjects compared with healthy controls (t-test p = 0.018), with the increase being most characteristic of about a third of subjects. Fewer deletions and N-nucleotide insertions were reportedly observed in CVID TCRbeta sequences, and highly modified clones with 13 or more V deletions were reportedly absent from CVID TCRbeta sequences. It was noted by the authors that sequencing of the repertoires of T cell subpopulations would be needed to clarify the cause of the increased clonality in CVID. Even though DNA input was equal, the average per sample came to about 81,820 unique sequences for controls compared with 25,000 to 40,000 for CVID samples. CVID subjects shared fewer TCRbeta clones with each other than healthy controls did (p < 0.0001).

The rearrangement joined TRBV7-9 to TRBJ2-2, and perhaps TRBD2 as D gene, on 5 matching bases. The specimen sequenced was peripheral blood mononuclear cells. The sequence was collected from a human donor with common variable immunodeficiency. The DNA read from the CDR3 is TGTGCCAGCAGCTTAGGTTGGGAGCGGACCGGGGAG. It specifies CASSLGWERTGE. The entire CDR3 sequence reads CASSLGWERTGELFF. Where the CDR3 stops, the reference TRBV7-9 and TRBJ2-2 genes take over; the full variable domain is DTGVSQNPRHKITKRGQNVTFRCDPISEHNRLYWYRQTLGQGPEFLTYFQNEAQLEKSRLLSDRFSAERPKGSFSTLEIQRTEQGDSAMYLCASSLGWERTGELFFGEGSRLTVL.